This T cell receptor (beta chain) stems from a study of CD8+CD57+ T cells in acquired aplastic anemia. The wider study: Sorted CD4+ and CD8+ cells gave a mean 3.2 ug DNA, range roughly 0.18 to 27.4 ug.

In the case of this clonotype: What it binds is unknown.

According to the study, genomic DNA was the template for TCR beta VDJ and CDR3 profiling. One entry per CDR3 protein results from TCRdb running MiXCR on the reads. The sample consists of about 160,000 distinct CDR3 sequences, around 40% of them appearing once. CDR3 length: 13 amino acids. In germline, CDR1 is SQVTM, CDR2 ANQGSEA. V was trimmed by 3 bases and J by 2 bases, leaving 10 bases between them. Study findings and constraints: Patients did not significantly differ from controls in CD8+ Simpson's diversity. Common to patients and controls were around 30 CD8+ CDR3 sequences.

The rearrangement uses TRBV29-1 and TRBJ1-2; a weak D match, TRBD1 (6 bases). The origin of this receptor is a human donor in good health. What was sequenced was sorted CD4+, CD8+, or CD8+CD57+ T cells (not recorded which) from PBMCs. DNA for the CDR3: TGCAGCGTTGATTGGGGGCTGAACTATGGCTACACCTTC. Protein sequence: CSVDWGLNYGYTF.